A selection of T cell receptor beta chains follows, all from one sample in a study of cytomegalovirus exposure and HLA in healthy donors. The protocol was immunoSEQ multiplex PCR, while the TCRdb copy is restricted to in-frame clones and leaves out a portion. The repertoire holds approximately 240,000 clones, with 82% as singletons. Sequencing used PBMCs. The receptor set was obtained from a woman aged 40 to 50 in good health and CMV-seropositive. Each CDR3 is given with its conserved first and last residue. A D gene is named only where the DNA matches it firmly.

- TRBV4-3 CASSQVHRSGTEAFF
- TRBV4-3 CASSQDDSLGYEQYF
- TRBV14 CASSQIRWQQYF
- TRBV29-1 CSVELTGESSGNTIYF
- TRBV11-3 CASSLVLANDEQFF
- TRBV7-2 CASSLAGGGDGYTF
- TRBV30 CAWSRGQHALSNYGYTF
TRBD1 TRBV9 CASSYSGTDLTGELFF
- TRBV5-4 CASSLRVGYGYTF
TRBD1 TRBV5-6 CASSWLTLPGQMNTEAFF
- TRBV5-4 CASSFHFEQFF
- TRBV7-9 CASSLQGNEKLFF
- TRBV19 CASSGEGRDYSNQPQHF
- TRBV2 CASSGTVQETQYF
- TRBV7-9 CASSSIQGSSYEQYF
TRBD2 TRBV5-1 CASSLAFFSGRDTDTQYF
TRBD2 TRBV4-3 CASSQRRLAGEYNEQFF
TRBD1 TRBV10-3 CAISRAGGTGELFF
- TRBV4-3 CASSQDTVAGGELFF
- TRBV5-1 CASSLVGRHGDTQYF
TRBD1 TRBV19 CASSIQSDRVANTF
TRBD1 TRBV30 CAWSPGTGTGYTF
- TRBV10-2 CASSDVRESQNEQFF
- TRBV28 CASSIDSSYNSPLHF
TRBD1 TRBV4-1 CASSQAAGQGAWRSRGYTF
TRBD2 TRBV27 CASRASGRNYEQYF
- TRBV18 CASSLGQLNTGELFF
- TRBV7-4 CASGVPETTNEKLFF
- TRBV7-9 CASSLKARDIGELFF
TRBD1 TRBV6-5 CASSSEGAGPYEQYF
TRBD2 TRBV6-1 CASSEATSGGQNEQFF
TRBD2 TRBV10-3 CAISLGLALETQYF
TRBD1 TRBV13 CASSLVQGANTEAFF
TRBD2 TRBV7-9 CSSSLAWLAGGTEQFF
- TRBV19 CASSREVLSRDYGYTF
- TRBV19 CASSIQRAPYEQYF
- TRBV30 CAWSVRLTYPNSPLHF
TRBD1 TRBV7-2 CASNLQGAISTDTQYF
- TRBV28 CASSPQMTFGGGEAFF
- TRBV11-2 CASSLGRLAQETQYF
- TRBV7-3 CASSFKPGETQYF
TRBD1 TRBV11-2 CASSFGQGVEKLFF
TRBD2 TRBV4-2 CASSQEGSGATQETQYF
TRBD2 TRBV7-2 CASSLVTSGGEQFF